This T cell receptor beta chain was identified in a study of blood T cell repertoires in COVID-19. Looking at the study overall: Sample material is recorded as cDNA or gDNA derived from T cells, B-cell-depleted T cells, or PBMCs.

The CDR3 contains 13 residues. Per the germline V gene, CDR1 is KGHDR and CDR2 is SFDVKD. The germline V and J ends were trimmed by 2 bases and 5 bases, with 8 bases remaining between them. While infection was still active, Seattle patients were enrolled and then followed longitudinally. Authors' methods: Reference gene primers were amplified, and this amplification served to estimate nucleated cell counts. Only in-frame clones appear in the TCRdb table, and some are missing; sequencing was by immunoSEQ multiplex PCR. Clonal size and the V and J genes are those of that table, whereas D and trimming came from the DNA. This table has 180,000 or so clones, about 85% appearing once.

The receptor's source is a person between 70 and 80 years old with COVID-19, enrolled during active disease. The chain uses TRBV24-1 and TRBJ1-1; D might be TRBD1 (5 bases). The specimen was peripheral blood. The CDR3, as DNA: TGTGCCACCAGTGATTCCCACAGGACTGAAGCTTTCTTT. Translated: CATSDSHRTEAFF.